The clone carrying this T cell receptor (beta chain) was found a few times. What it binds is unknown. TCRdb fed the reads into MiXCR, producing one record per CDR3 protein. The data show approximately 630,000 distinct CDR3 sequences, roughly 24% seen once. This sample was included in a study of T cell repertoires in cytomegalovirus infection. Points from the study as a whole: The ex vivo response showed dominance by HLA-C-restricted CMV-specific TCR beta clonotypes.

V lost 6 bases and J lost 2, with 14 bases in between. This CDR3 contains 14 residues. Germline V gene lookup returns CDR1 DFQATT and CDR2 SNEGSKA (reference sequence). The sample was CD8+ T cells from PBMCs. V usage is TRBV20-1 and J usage is TRBJ1-5; the D is unclear. This TCR was sampled from a human donor in good health (CMV status not recorded). Some clones in this sample may be carry-over from other donors' samples. The CDR3 here is CSARSGFGNQPQHF. The CDR3 DNA reads as TGCAGTGCCAGGTCTGGGTTTGGCAATCAGCCCCAGCATTTT.